This T cell receptor (beta chain) was recorded in a study of T cell responses to AZD1222 COVID-19 vaccine. Notes on the study in general: Repertoire sampling occurred only after the peak T cell response. Among those given AZD1222, only 6 or 7 were seropositive at baseline.

Sequenced by immunoSEQ multiplex PCR; TCRdb stores in-frame clones only, minus some. The sample has roughly 150,000 clones; 80% to 90% are singletons. Points on this clone: Its antigen is currently unknown.

There are 15 residues in the CDR3. CDR1 and CDR2 (germline): LGHDT, YNNKEL (reference sequence). Trimming took 8 bases from V and 3 from J, leaving 18 bases between them. The clonotype was recovered from an adult in good health. The V and J genes are TRBV3-1 (or the pseudogene TRBV3-2) and TRBJ2-3; D might be TRBD2 (5 bases). The sample was peripheral blood, taken on day 0 of AZD1222 vaccination. The CDR3 reads CASSQEATSTDTQYF. Here the CDR3 DNA reads TGTGCCAGCTCCCAAGAGGCTACTAGTACAGATACGCAGTATTTT.